Described below is a single T cell receptor beta chain sequence and its context. Its antigen is as yet unknown. The data stem from a study of T cell responses to AZD1222 COVID-19 vaccine. Study observations and caveats: Just six AZD1222 recipients were seropositive at baseline. Recipients of two AZD1222 doses showed rising Spike-specific TCR breadth and depth. Possibly, clonal diversity was underestimated; donors were largely white British and included more females.

Profiled with immunoSEQ multiplex PCR; TCRdb holds only in-frame clones, not every one. Of 150,000 to 200,000 clones in the sample, around 92% are singletons; the top ten hold more than 9%. V lost 2 bases and J 0 bases, leaving 5 bases between the germline ends. CDR3 size: 14 residues. The germline gives CDR1 SGHRS, CDR2 YFSETQ. The genes are TRBV5-1 and TRBJ1-4; D ambiguous. The TCR comes from an adult in good health. Here the sequenced sample was peripheral blood, taken on day 0 of AZD1222 vaccination. The CDR3 sequence: CASSLDATNEKLFF. CDR3 DNA sequence: TGCGCCAGCAGCTTAGATGCAACTAATGAAAAACTGTTTTTT.